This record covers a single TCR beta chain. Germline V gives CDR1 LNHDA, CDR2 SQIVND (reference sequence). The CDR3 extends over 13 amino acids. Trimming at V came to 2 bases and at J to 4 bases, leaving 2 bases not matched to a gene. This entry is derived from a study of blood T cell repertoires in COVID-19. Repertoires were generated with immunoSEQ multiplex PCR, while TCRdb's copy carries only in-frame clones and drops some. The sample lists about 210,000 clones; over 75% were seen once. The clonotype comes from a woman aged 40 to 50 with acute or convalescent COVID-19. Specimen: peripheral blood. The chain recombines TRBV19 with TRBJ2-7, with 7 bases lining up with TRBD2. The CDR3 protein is CASSITAGYEQYV. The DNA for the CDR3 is TGTGCCAGTAGTATAACAGCGGGGTACGAGCAGTACGTC.